The entry below describes one T cell receptor (beta chain). The sample belongs to a study of blood T cell repertoires in COVID-19. Study-level background: Donors in the United States, Italy and Spain gave samples during acute or convalescent COVID-19.

Measured with immunoSEQ multiplex PCR; TCRdb has only the in-frame clones, and not every one. The sample shows 90,000 to 150,000 clones, 71% of them seen only once. The CDR3 covers 17 residues. CDR1 and CDR2 (germline): SNHLY, FYNNEI. V was cut by 6 bases and J by 1 base, with 20 bases left in between. The chain couples TRBV2 to TRBJ2-3, with TRBD2 as a possible D gene (7 bases). The source is a human donor with acute or convalescent COVID-19. The donor label of this sample is uncertain. Sequences were obtained from peripheral blood. The chain's CDR3 is CASSPPRGGRGTDTQYF. The CDR3 coding sequence is TGTGCCAGCAGCCCCCCTCGCGGGGGCCGGGGCACAGATACGCAGTATTTT.